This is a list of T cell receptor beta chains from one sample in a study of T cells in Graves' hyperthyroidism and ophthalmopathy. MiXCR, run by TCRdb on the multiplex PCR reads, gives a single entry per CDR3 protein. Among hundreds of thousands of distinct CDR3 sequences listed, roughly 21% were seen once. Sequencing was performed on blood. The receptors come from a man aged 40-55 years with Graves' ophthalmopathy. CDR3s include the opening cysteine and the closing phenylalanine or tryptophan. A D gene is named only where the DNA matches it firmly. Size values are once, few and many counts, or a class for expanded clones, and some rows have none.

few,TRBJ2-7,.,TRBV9,TGTGCCAGCAGCGTTGCAGGAGACTCCAAATACGAGCAGTACTTC,CASSVAGDSKYEQYF
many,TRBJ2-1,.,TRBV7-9,TGTGCCAGCAGCTTAGGGACCCGCCCGACTGAGCAGTTCTTC,CASSLGTRPTEQFF
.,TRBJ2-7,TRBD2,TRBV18,TGTGCCAGCTCCGCTAGCGGGAGAGGGTACGAGCAGTACTTC,CASSASGRGYEQYF
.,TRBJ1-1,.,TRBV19,TGTGCCAGTAGTTCCGAGGGGGGGGCGGCCACTGAAGCTTTCTTT,CASSSEGGAATEAFF
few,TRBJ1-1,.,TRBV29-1,TGCAGCACTCGACAGAGTTTTGAAGCTTTCTTT,CSTRQSFEAFF
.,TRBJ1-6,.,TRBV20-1,TGCAGTGCTAGAGTCTCCAGGGGCTCCTATAATTCACCCCTCCACTTT,CSARVSRGSYNSPLHF
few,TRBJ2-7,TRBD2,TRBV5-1,TGCGCCAGCAGCCCTGATGGCGGGAGGGCCTACGAGCAGTACTTC,CASSPDGGRAYEQYF
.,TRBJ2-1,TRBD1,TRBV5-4,TGTGCCAGCAGCTTTGACAGGGGGAGTACTGAGCAGTTCTTC,CASSFDRGSTEQFF
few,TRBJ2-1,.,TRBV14,TGTGCCAGCAGCCACACTAGCTTCACCCTCAATGAGCAGTTCTTC,CASSHTSFTLNEQFF
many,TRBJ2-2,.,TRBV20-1,TGCAGTGCTAGAGGGAGGGGTCGGGACACCGGGGAGCTGTTTTTT,CSARGRGRDTGELFF
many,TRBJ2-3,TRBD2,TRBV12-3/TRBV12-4,TGTGCCAGCGAATCCGGGCGGGGGGTCACAGATACGCAGTATTTT,CASESGRGVTDTQYF
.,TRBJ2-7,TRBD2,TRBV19,TGTGCCAGTAGTACCAGCGGGACCTCGGGCGAGCAGTACTTC,CASSTSGTSGEQYF
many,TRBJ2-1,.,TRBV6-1,TGTGCCAGCAGTAACCCAGGGGAAAGCAATGAGCAGTTCTTC,CASSNPGESNEQFF
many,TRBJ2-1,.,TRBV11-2,TGTGCCAGCAGCCCTCGAAGTACCTCCTACAATGAGCAGTTCTTC,CASSPRSTSYNEQFF
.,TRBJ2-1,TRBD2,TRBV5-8,TGTGCCAGCAGCGGCGACCTAGCGGGAGGCAGCAATGAGCAGTTCTTC,CASSGDLAGGSNEQFF
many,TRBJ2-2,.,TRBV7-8,TGTGCCAGCAGCTTATTTCGAAGAACCGGGGAGCTGTTTTTT,CASSLFRRTGELFF
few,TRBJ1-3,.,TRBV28,TGTGCCAGCAAACCCGGGACAAATGGAAACACCATATATTTT,CASKPGTNGNTIYF
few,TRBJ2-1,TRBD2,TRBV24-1,TGTGCCACCAGTGATTTGCATGCAGCGGGGCTGGGTAATGAGCAGTTCTTC,CATSDLHAAGLGNEQFF
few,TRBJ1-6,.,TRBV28,TGTGCCAGCAGTCGAAGGACGTATTCACCCCTCCACTTT,CASSRRTYSPLHF
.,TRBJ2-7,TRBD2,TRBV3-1,TGTGCCAGCAGCCTCCGGGGGGTGAACGAGCAGTACTTC,CASSLRGVNEQYF
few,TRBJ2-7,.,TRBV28,TGTGCCAGCAGGGTAGGGGGGGTAGGCTCCTACGAGCAGTACTTC,CASRVGGVGSYEQYF
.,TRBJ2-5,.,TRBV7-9,TGTGTCAGCGGGTATAAAGAGACCCAGTACTTC,CVSGYKETQYF
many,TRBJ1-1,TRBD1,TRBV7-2,TGTGCCAGCAGCTCCACAGGGGTCACTGAAGCTTTCTTT,CASSSTGVTEAFF
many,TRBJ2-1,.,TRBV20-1,TGCAGTGCTCCCTCGTGGGGGGCCAAAAGCAGTGAGCAGTTCTTC,CSAPSWGAKSSEQFF
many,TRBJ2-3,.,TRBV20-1,TGCAGTGCCCACACAGATACGCAGTATTTT,CSAHTDTQYF
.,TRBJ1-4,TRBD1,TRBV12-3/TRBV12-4,TGTGCCAGCAGTTTGCACAGGGGACTGAATGAAAAACTGTTTTTT,CASSLHRGLNEKLFF
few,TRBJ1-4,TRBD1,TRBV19,TGTGCCAGTACTCCGGGACAGGGGTCTGAAAAACTGTTTTTT,CASTPGQGSEKLFF
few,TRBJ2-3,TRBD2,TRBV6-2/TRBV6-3,TGTGCCAGCAGCAGCTTGGGACTAGCATATACGCAGTATTTT,CASSSLGLAYTQYF
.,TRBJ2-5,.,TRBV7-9,TGTGCCAGCAGCTTAGGGCAGGATGGGCCCGCCCAGTACTTC,CASSLGQDGPAQYF
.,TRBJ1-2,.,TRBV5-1,TGCGCCAGCAGCCAAAGGGCGACAGGTCGAACCTATGGCTACACCTTC,CASSQRATGRTYGYTF
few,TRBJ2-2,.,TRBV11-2,TGTGCCAGCAACCTGGACTGGAACACCGGGGAGCTGTTTTTT,CASNLDWNTGELFF
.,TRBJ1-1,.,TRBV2,TGTGCCAGCAGGGCTGGAGGGCACACTGAAGCTTTCTTT,CASRAGGHTEAFF
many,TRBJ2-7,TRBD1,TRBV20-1,TGCAGTGCTAGAGATGCCCACGGACAGGACTACGAGCAGTACTTC,CSARDAHGQDYEQYF
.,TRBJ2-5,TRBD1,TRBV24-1,TGTGCCACCAGTGATATAGGGGGCGGAGAGACCCAGTACTTC,CATSDIGGGETQYF
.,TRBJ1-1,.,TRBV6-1,TGTGCCAGTACGAGGACTCAGGAGGGTGAAGCTTTCTTT,CASTRTQEGEAFF
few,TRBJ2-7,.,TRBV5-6,TGTGCCAGCAGCTCCCTGGAGATCCCGTGGGAGCAGTACTTC,CASSSLEIPWEQYF
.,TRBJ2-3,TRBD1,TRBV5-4,TGTGCCAGCAGCCCGACAGGGGGCGAAACAGATACGCAGTATTTT,CASSPTGGETDTQYF
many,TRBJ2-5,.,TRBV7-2,TGTGCCAGCAGCGACCCCCGAGGGGCGGAGACCCAGTACTTC,CASSDPRGAETQYF
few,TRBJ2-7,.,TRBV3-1,TGTGCCAGCAGCCTCCGGGTTGGGAGCTCCTACGAGCAGTACTTC,CASSLRVGSSYEQYF
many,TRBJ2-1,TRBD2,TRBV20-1,TGCAGTGCTAATCTCAGGAGACTAGCGGGAGGGCCTAATGAGCAGTTCTTC,CSANLRRLAGGPNEQFF
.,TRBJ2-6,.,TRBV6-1,TGTGCCAGCAGTGAGTACGGACGGTTGGATTCTGGGGCCAACGTCCTGACTTTC,CASSEYGRLDSGANVLTF
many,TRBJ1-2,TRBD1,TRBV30,TGTGCCTGGACCGGACAGGGCCATGGCTACACCTTC,CAWTGQGHGYTF
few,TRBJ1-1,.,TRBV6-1,TGTGCCAGCTCAAGACTGCTGGGATCCGTCGGTAGCACTGAAGCTTTCTTT,CASSRLLGSVGSTEAFF
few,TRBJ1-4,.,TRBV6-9,TGTGCCAGCAGTTACGACGGGGGTCTGGATGAAAAACTGTTTTTT,CASSYDGGLDEKLFF
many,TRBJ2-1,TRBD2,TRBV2,TGTGCCAGCAGTCAGACTAGCGGGAGGCAGTTCTTC,CASSQTSGRQFF
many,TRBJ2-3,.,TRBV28,TGTGCCAGCACCTTACCCGGGCAAAGAATGGCAGATACGCAGTATTTT,CASTLPGQRMADTQYF
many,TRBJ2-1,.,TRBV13,TGTGCCAGCAGCTTCGGGGTAGGATATGAGCAGTTCTTC,CASSFGVGYEQFF
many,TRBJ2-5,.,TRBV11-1,TGTGCCAGCAGGGCCCAACGGCAAGAGACCCAGTACTTC,CASRAQRQETQYF
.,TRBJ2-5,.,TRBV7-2,TGTGCCAGCAGCTGGTCGGAGAGGGAGACCCAGTACTTC,CASSWSERETQYF